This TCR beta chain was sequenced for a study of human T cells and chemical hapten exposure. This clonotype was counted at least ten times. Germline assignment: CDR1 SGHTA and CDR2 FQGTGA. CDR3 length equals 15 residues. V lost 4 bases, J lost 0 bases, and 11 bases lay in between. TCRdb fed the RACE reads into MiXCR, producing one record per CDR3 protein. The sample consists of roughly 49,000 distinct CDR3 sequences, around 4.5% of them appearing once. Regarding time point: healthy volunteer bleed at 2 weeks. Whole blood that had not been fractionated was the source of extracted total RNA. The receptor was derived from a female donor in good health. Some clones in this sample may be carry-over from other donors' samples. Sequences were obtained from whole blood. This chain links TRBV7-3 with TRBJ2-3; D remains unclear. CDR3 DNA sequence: TGTGCCAGCAGCTCGCAGCCCACTAGCACAGATACGCAGTATTTT. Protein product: CASSSQPTSTDTQYF. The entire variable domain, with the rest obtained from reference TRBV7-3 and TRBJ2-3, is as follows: GAGVSQTPSNKVTEKGKYVELRCDPISGHTALYWYRQSLGQGPEFLIYFQGTGAADDSGLPNDRFFAVRPEGSVSTLKIQRTERGDSAVYLCASSSQPTSTDTQYFGPGTRLTVL.